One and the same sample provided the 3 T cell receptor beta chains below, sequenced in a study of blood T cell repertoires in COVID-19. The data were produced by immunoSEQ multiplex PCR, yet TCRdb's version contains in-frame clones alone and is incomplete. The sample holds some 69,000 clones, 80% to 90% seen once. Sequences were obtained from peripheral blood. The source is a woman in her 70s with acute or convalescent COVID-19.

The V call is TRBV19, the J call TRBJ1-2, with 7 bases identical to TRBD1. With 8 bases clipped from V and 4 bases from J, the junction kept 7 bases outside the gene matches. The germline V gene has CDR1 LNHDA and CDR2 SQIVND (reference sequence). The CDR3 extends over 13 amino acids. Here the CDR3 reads CASQGQTFYGYTF. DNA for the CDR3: TGTGCCAGTCAGGGACAGACCTTCTATGGCTACACCTTC. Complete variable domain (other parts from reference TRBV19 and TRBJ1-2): DGGITQSPKYLFRKEGQNVTLSCEQNLNHDAMYWYRQDPGQGLRLIYYSQIVNDFQKGDIAEGYSVSREKKESFPLTVTSAQKNPTAFYLCASQGQTFYGYTFGSGTRLTVV.

The CDR3: CASSHSGGQETQYF. DNA for the CDR3: TGTGCCAGCAGTCACAGCGGGGGACAAGAGACCCAGTACTTC. The V and J genes are TRBV6-5 and TRBJ2-5; 8 nucleotides line up with TRBD2. Trimming removed 5 bases from V and 2 bases from J; junction bases left unmatched: 4. Germline assignment: CDR1 MNHEY and CDR2 SVGAGI. The CDR3 sequence is 14 residues long.

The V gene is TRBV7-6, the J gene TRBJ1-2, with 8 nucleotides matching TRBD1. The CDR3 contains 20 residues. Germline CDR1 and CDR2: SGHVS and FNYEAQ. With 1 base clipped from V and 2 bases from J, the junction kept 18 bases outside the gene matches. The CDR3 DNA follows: TGTGCCAGCAGCTTAGTCGCCTCCTCCGGGACAGGTCGAACCAACTATGGCTACACCTTC. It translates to CASSLVASSGTGRTNYGYTF.